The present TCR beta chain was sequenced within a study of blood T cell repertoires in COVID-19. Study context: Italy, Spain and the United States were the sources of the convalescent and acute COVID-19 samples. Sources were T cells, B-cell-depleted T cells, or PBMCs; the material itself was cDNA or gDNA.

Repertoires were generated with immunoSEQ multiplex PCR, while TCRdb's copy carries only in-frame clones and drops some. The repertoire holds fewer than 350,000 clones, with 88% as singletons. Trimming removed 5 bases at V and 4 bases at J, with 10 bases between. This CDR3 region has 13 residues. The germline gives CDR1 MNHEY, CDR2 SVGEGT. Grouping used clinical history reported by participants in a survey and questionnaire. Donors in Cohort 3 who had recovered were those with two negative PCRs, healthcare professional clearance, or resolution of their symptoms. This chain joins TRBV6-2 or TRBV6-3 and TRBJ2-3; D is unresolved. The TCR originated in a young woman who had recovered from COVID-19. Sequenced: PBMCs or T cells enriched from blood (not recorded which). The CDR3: CASSSRSADTQYF. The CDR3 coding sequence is TGTGCCAGCAGTAGCCGGAGTGCAGATACGCAGTATTTT.